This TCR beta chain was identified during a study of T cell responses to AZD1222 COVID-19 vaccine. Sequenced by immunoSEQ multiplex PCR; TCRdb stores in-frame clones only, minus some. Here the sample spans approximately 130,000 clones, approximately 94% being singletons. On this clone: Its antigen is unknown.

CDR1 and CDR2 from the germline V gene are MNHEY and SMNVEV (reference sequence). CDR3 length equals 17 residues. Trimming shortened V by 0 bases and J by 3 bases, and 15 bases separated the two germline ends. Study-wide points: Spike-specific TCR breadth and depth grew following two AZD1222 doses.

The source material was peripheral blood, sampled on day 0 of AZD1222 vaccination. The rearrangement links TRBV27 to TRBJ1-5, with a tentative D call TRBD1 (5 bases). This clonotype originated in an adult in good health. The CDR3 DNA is TGTGCCAGCAGTTTATCGGCCGGGGGTGAGAACAATCAGCCCCAGCATTTT. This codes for CASSLSAGGENNQPQHF.